Below, 14 T cell receptor beta chains from the same sample are listed, as sequenced in a study of blood T cells in healthy people across ages. A second PCR, run for roughly 7 to 11 cycles, used a sample-barcoded 5' primer plus a J-beta primer mix. TCRdb reprocessed the 5' RACE reads with MiXCR, giving one entry per CDR3 protein. This table has hundreds of thousands of distinct CDR3 sequences, 29% appearing once. The sequenced sample was blood. The receptors were gathered from a woman aged 80 or older in good health.

The rearrangement uses TRBV20-1 and TRBJ1-6, with 7 bases fitting TRBD1. The CDR3 is 14 amino acids. After removal of 6 bases from V and 8 bases from J, the junction contained 10 bases not matched to a gene. Per germline, CDR1 DFQATT and CDR2 SNEGSKA (reference sequence). In DNA form, the CDR3 reads TGCAGTGCACCACAGACAGGGAGAGATTCACCCCTCCACTTT. Amino acid sequence: CSAPQTGRDSPLHF.

To note about this clonotype: A much larger clonotype is one base distant, so this may be a read error. This chain links TRBV7-2 with TRBJ2-5; tentatively, D is TRBD2 (7 bases). This CDR3 comprises 15 residues. Germline CDR1 SGHTA, CDR2 FQGNSA. With 1 base removed from V and 7 bases from J, the gap between germline ends came to 16 bases. The CDR3 sequence is CASSLVLGGRGTQYF. CDR3 bases: TGTGCCAGCAGCTTAGTTCTCGGGGGGCGGGGGACCCAGTACTTC.

There are many counts of this clonotype. The chain has TRBV24-1 and TRBJ2-1; D remains ambiguous. V was trimmed by 5 bases and J by 9 bases, leaving 10 bases between them. CDR1 is KGHDR, CDR2 SFDVKD, per germline. The CDR3 is 12 amino acids. Written as DNA, the CDR3 is TGTGCCACCAGTGTAGTTTACGGTGAGCAGTTCTTC. Translation: CATSVVYGEQFF.

This rearrangement joins TRBV30 to TRBJ1-6; 9 nucleotides align to TRBD1. This CDR3 contains 15 residues. Germline loops: CDR1 GTSNPN, CDR2 SVGIG (reference sequence). V trimming: 2 bases; J trimming: 10 bases; junction bases outside the gene matches: 9. The CDR3 nucleotides read TGTGCCTGGAGTACATCCGGGACAGGGTACTCACCCCTCCACTTT. It specifies CAWSTSGTGYSPLHF.

The chain carries TRBV12-3 or TRBV12-4 and TRBJ1-1, with 7 bases aligning to TRBD1. The CDR3 is 14 amino acids. V was clipped by 5 bases and J by 4 bases; unmatched bases: 7. The CDR3 DNA follows: TGTGCCAGCAGTCGGGGCAGGGGGGGCACTGAAGCTTTCTTT. It yields the protein CASSRGRGGTEAFF.

The rearrangement uses TRBV14 and TRBJ1-1, with no clear D. The CDR3 is 15 residues long. The germline V and J ends were trimmed by 3 bases and 0 bases, with 11 bases remaining between them. CDR1 is SGHDN, CDR2 FVKESK, per germline. CDR3 bases: TGTGCCAGCAGCCAGACATTTACTATGAACACTGAAGCTTTCTTT. Translating it yields CASSQTFTMNTEAFF. The whole variable domain, remainder taken from reference TRBV14 and TRBJ1-1, is EAGVTQFPSHSVIEKGQTVTLRCDPISGHDNLYWYRRVMGKEIKFLLHFVKESKQDESGMPNNRFLAERTGGTYSTLKVQPAELEDSGVYFCASSQTFTMNTEAFFGQGTRLTVV.

This clonotype was observed at least ten times. The rearrangement links TRBV11-2 to TRBJ1-1, with D unresolved. The V end was cut by 5 bases, the J end by 0 bases, with 10 bases between. CDR3 length equals 14 residues. CDR1 is SGHAT and CDR2 is FQNNGV in the germline V gene. In DNA form, the CDR3 reads TGTGCCAGCAGCCAAAATGTTTTGAACACTGAAGCTTTCTTT. It translates to CASSQNVLNTEAFF. Filled out from reference TRBV11-2 and TRBJ1-1, the complete variable domain reads EAGVAQSPRYKIIEKRQSVAFWCNPISGHATLYWYQQILGQGPKLLIQFQNNGVVDDSQLPKDRFSAERLKGVDSTLKIQPAKLEDSAVYLCASSQNVLNTEAFFGQGTRLTVV.

Many counts were recorded for this clonotype. This chain joins TRBV7-2 and TRBJ2-1; D remains ambiguous. From germline, CDR1 is SGHTA and CDR2 FQGNSA. The V and J ends lost 1 base and 3 bases respectively, with 10 bases between them. The CDR3 runs to 15 residues. The CDR3 nucleotides are TGTGCCAGCAGCTTAGAGTTCGCTGGCTACAATGAGCAGTTCTTC. The encoded protein is CASSLEFAGYNEQFF.

This chain uses TRBV7-2 with TRBJ2-7; a possible D gene is TRBD1 (6 bases). There are 14 residues in the CDR3. V was clipped by 7 bases and J by 4 bases, with 17 bases between them. The germline gives CDR1 SGHTA, CDR2 FQGNSA. The CDR3 nucleotides are TGTGCCAGCACCCCGGAACAGGGTCGGTACGAGCAGTACTTC. Translation gives CASTPEQGRYEQYF.

Comment on this clonotype: A much larger clone is a single base away; this may be a read error. V is TRBV4-3 and J is TRBJ1-2, with 8 bases that match TRBD1. With V trimmed by 3 bases and J by 6 bases, 3 bases remained unmatched. The CDR3 runs to 13 residues. Germline V lookup: CDR1 LGHNA, CDR2 YSLEER. The CDR3 sequence: CASSQTGEDGYTF. As DNA, the CDR3 is TGCGCCAGCAGCCAGACAGGGGAGGATGGCTACACCTTC.

This clonotype has ten or more counts. The chain has TRBV29-1 and TRBJ2-4; D gene unclear. Germline V gives CDR1 SQVTM, CDR2 ANQGSEA. The V end was cut by 4 bases, the J end by 1 base, with 8 bases between. This CDR3 contains 13 residues. CDR3 sequence reads: CSVGASAKNIQYF. CDR3 DNA sequence: TGCAGCGTTGGAGCCAGCGCCAAAAACATTCAGTACTTC. Based on the CDR3 plus reference TRBV29-1 and TRBJ2-4, the full variable domain is SAVISQKPSRDICQRGTSLTIQCQVDSQVTMMFWYRQQPGQSLTLIATANQGSEATYESGFVIDKFPISRPNLTFSTLTVSNMSPEDSSIYLCSVGASAKNIQYFGAGTRLSVL.

V gene TRBV5-1 combines with J gene TRBJ2-2; 9 bases align to TRBD1. The length of the CDR3 is 14 residues. In germline, CDR1 is SGHRS, CDR2 YFSETQ. The junction had 5 bases not matched to a gene; V was cut back by 5 bases and J by 6 bases. In DNA, the CDR3 is TGCGCCAGCAGGCCCGGGACAGGGTCCGGGGAGCTGTTTTTT. It encodes CASRPGTGSGELFF.

V gene TRBV28 combines with J gene TRBJ1-4; a possible D gene is TRBD1 (5 bases). The length of the CDR3 is 15 residues. V was clipped by 3 bases and J by 10 bases, with 18 bases between them. CDR1 MDHEN and CDR2 SYDVKM come from the germline V gene. The CDR3 loop is CASSFQGQNYGKLFF. CDR3 DNA: TGTGCCAGCAGTTTTCAGGGTCAAAATTATGGAAAACTGTTTTTT.

The chain joins TRBV7-2 to TRBJ1-3; no definite D call. The CDR3 runs to 12 residues. V lost 6 bases and J lost 5, with 8 bases in between. The germline gives CDR1 SGHTA, CDR2 FQGNSA. The CDR3 DNA reads as TGTGCCAGCAGTTCCAATCGAAACACCATATATTTT. Protein product: CASSSNRNTIYF.